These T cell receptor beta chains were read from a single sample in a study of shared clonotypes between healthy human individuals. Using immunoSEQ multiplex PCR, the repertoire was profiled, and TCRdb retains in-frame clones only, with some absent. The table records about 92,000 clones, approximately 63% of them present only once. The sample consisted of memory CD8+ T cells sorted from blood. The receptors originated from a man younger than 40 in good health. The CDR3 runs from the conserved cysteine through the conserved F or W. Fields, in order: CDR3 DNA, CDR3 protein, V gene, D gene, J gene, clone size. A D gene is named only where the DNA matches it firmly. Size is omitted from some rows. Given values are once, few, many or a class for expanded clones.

DNA: TGTGCCAGCAGTCCCGAGAACACAGGGGTTCGATCCAAAAACATTCAGTACTTC
CDR3: CASSPENTGVRSKNIQYF
V: TRBV28
D: TRBD1
J: TRBJ2-4
size: few

DNA: TGCAGCGTTGAACCAACCGGGCCACACACAGATACGCAGTATTTT
CDR3: CSVEPTGPHTDTQYF
V: TRBV29-1
D: .
J: TRBJ2-3
size: .

DNA: TGTGCCAGCAGCTTCTGGGGGGAGAGCACAGATACGCAGTATTTT
CDR3: CASSFWGESTDTQYF
V: TRBV5-6
D: .
J: TRBJ2-3
size: .

DNA: TGTGCCAGCACCCACCGGGACAGGGAGGGCTACACCTTC
CDR3: CASTHRDREGYTF
V: TRBV6-5
D: TRBD1
J: TRBJ1-2
size: few

DNA: TGCAGCGTTGAAGGAAGGTATGGCTACACCTTC
CDR3: CSVEGRYGYTF
V: TRBV29-1
D: .
J: TRBJ1-2
size: few

DNA: TGTGCCAGCAGCTTGGGCCCCGAATATGGCTACACCTTC
CDR3: CASSLGPEYGYTF
V: TRBV7-2
D: .
J: TRBJ1-2
size: once

DNA: TGTGCCAGCAGCTTATCGGGGGCAATTGAAGCTTTCTTT
CDR3: CASSLSGAIEAFF
V: TRBV7-9
D: .
J: TRBJ1-1
size: .

DNA: TGCGCCAGCCTACCCCGAGTTAATGAAAAACTGTTTTTT
CDR3: CASLPRVNEKLFF
V: TRBV10-2
D: .
J: TRBJ1-4
size: .

DNA: TGTGCCAGCAGTGTGCGGGCGGGAGATTACAATGAGCAGTTCTTC
CDR3: CASSVRAGDYNEQFF
V: TRBV6-4
D: TRBD2
J: TRBJ2-1
size: .

DNA: TGTGCCAGTAGTCAGGGGGGGAATCAGCCCCAGCATTTT
CDR3: CASSQGGNQPQHF
V: TRBV19
D: TRBD1
J: TRBJ1-5
size: .

DNA: TGTGCCAGCAGTTGGGGGGGTGGAAACACCATATATTTT
CDR3: CASSWGGGNTIYF
V: TRBV28
D: .
J: TRBJ1-3
size: many

DNA: TGTGCCAGCAGTGCCTGGACTAGCGGGAGTCGGAATGAGCAGTTCTTC
CDR3: CASSAWTSGSRNEQFF
V: TRBV28
D: TRBD2
J: TRBJ2-1
size: .

DNA: TGTGCCAGCAGCATATCAAGTGGCCAAGAGACCCAGTACTTC
CDR3: CASSISSGQETQYF
V: TRBV7-9
D: .
J: TRBJ2-5
size: .

DNA: TGTGCCACCCCAGGGACAGCCTCTACCGAGCAGTACTTC
CDR3: CATPGTASTEQYF
V: TRBV6-1
D: TRBD1
J: TRBJ2-7
size: .

DNA: TGTGCCAGCAGTGAATCGGGTGGCTACACCTTC
CDR3: CASSESGGYTF
V: TRBV6-1
D: .
J: TRBJ1-2
size: .

DNA: TGTGCCAGCAGTACAGGTCCACGCTCCTACGAGCAGTACTTC
CDR3: CASSTGPRSYEQYF
V: TRBV9
D: .
J: TRBJ2-7
size: .

DNA: TGCGCCAGCTCTGGAAACACCATATATTTT
CDR3: CASSGNTIYF
V: TRBV4-1
D: .
J: TRBJ1-3
size: .

DNA: TGCAGCGTTGTGGCCGGGAGTTCCTACAATGAGCAGTTCTTC
CDR3: CSVVAGSSYNEQFF
V: TRBV29-1
D: .
J: TRBJ2-1
size: .

DNA: TGTGCCAGCAGTTTACGGCAGGGGACTCGTGGCTACACCTTC
CDR3: CASSLRQGTRGYTF
V: TRBV28
D: .
J: TRBJ1-2
size: .

DNA: TGTGCCAGCAGCTTGGCCGCAGCGGGAGTAGGGAACGGGGAGCTGTTTTTT
CDR3: CASSLAAAGVGNGELFF
V: TRBV5-4
D: TRBD2
J: TRBJ2-2
size: .

DNA: TGTGCCAGCTCCTCCAGGGTCGGGGGGAATCAGCCCCAGCATTTT
CDR3: CASSSRVGGNQPQHF
V: TRBV2
D: .
J: TRBJ1-5
size: .

DNA: TGTGCCACCAGCAGAGTATCGACAGGAGCTGACTACGAGCAGTACTTC
CDR3: CATSRVSTGADYEQYF
V: TRBV15
D: .
J: TRBJ2-7
size: .

DNA: TGTGCCAGTAGTATCCCCCCGGCTCTTTTACCCCAGCATTTT
CDR3: CASSIPPALLPQHF
V: TRBV19
D: .
J: TRBJ1-5
size: .

DNA: TGTGCCAGCGGGACAGGGGGCGTGGTAACTGAAGCTTTCTTT
CDR3: CASGTGGVVTEAFF
V: TRBV14
D: TRBD1
J: TRBJ1-1
size: many

DNA: TGTGCCAGCAGCGGACAGGGGGCTCCGTCCTCTGGGGCCAACGTCCTGACTTTC
CDR3: CASSGQGAPSSGANVLTF
V: TRBV7-2
D: TRBD1
J: TRBJ2-6
size: .

DNA: TGTGCCAGCAGCACACACAGGGGGCTTGAAGGGAACTATGGCTACACCTTC
CDR3: CASSTHRGLEGNYGYTF
V: TRBV7-8
D: TRBD1
J: TRBJ1-2
size: few

DNA: TGTGCCAGCAGCCCCCGGGGGGGAGGGCCAGGGGAGCAGTTCTTC
CDR3: CASSPRGGGPGEQFF
V: TRBV7-9
D: TRBD2
J: TRBJ2-1
size: few

DNA: TGTGCCAGCAGCCAACAGGGGCGGACTGAAGCTTTCTTT
CDR3: CASSQQGRTEAFF
V: TRBV6-1
D: TRBD1
J: TRBJ1-1
size: .

DNA: TGTGCCAGCAGTCCAGGGACCAGCGGGAGTGCCTACGAGCAGTACTTC
CDR3: CASSPGTSGSAYEQYF
V: TRBV2
D: TRBD2
J: TRBJ2-7
size: many

DNA: TGTGCCAGCAGCTTTCAGGGTGCCGACGAGCAGTACTTC
CDR3: CASSFQGADEQYF
V: TRBV7-9
D: .
J: TRBJ2-7
size: .

DNA: TGTGCCAGCAGCTTAGAGGGGGCCGCGAATGAGCAGTTCTTC
CDR3: CASSLEGAANEQFF
V: TRBV11-2
D: .
J: TRBJ2-1
size: .

DNA: TGTGCCAGCAGTGCAGGGACTAGCGGGATAGATGAGCAGTTCTTC
CDR3: CASSAGTSGIDEQFF
V: TRBV6-4
D: TRBD2
J: TRBJ2-1
size: .

DNA: TGTGCCAGCAGGAAAGGACTAGCGGGTGGCGGGCAGTACTTC
CDR3: CASRKGLAGGGQYF
V: TRBV6-5
D: TRBD2
J: TRBJ2-7
size: .

DNA: TGTGCCAGCAGTTTGGGACTAGCGGCTACCACAGATACGCAGTATTTT
CDR3: CASSLGLAATTDTQYF
V: TRBV28
D: TRBD2
J: TRBJ2-3
size: .

DNA: TGTGCCAGCAGCTTGTTAGGGGAGACCCAGTACTTC
CDR3: CASSLLGETQYF
V: TRBV7-2
D: .
J: TRBJ2-5
size: .

DNA: TGTGCCAGCAGCTTGGATGTTCTACCTCAGTCCGCGCAGTATTTT
CDR3: CASSLDVLPQSAQYF
V: TRBV5-5
D: .
J: TRBJ2-3
size: .

DNA: TGTGCCAGCAGCCAGGGACGACAAATCTATGGCTACACCTTC
CDR3: CASSQGRQIYGYTF
V: TRBV7-9
D: .
J: TRBJ1-2
size: .

DNA: TGCGCCAGCAGCGCTAGCGAGCTGGGAGAGCAGTACTTC
CDR3: CASSASELGEQYF
V: TRBV10-1
D: .
J: TRBJ2-7
size: few

DNA: TGTGCCAGCAGTTATGACGGGAGCTCCTACAATGAGCAGTTCTTC
CDR3: CASSYDGSSYNEQFF
V: TRBV28
D: .
J: TRBJ2-1
size: many

DNA: TGTGCCAGCAGCGGGGGGCCAGCGGGAAACTACGAGCAGTACTTC
CDR3: CASSGGPAGNYEQYF
V: TRBV7-9
D: .
J: TRBJ2-7
size: .

DNA: TGTGCCAGCAGCCAGGATCCCGGGACAGGGGGCAACGAGCAGTACTTC
CDR3: CASSQDPGTGGNEQYF
V: TRBV4-2
D: TRBD1
J: TRBJ2-7
size: many

DNA: TGTGCCTGGACTGGAAAGAACACTGAAGCTTTCTTT
CDR3: CAWTGKNTEAFF
V: TRBV30
D: .
J: TRBJ1-1
size: .

DNA: TGTGCCTGGAGTTGGAAAGGGTACAATCAGCCCCAGCATTTT
CDR3: CAWSWKGYNQPQHF
V: TRBV30
D: .
J: TRBJ1-5
size: .

DNA: TGTGCCAGCAGCCGGGACCTTGCAACTAATGAAAAACTGTTTTTT
CDR3: CASSRDLATNEKLFF
V: TRBV6-1
D: .
J: TRBJ1-4
size: .

DNA: TGTGCCAGCAGTGAGACCCGCACAGATACGCAGTATTTT
CDR3: CASSETRTDTQYF
V: TRBV9
D: .
J: TRBJ2-3
size: .

DNA: TGCGCCAGCAGCCAAGATTCTAGGAGTAGAGATACGCAGTATTTT
CDR3: CASSQDSRSRDTQYF
V: TRBV4-3
D: .
J: TRBJ2-3
size: .

DNA: TGTGCCAGCAACACAGGGGGCGCCCACACTGAAGCTTTCTTT
CDR3: CASNTGGAHTEAFF
V: TRBV27
D: TRBD1
J: TRBJ1-1
size: once

DNA: TGTGCCAGTAGTAGGGACAGAAGCTCCTACAATGAGCAGTTCTTC
CDR3: CASSRDRSSYNEQFF
V: TRBV19
D: TRBD1
J: TRBJ2-1
size: .

DNA: TGTGCCAGCAGTCCCCGGGACAGGGGAGTGGACACTGAAGCTTTCTTT
CDR3: CASSPRDRGVDTEAFF
V: TRBV28
D: TRBD1
J: TRBJ1-1
size: .

DNA: TGTGCCAGCAGCTTAGGACCGGGACAGACTAATGAAAAACTGTTTTTT
CDR3: CASSLGPGQTNEKLFF
V: TRBV7-3
D: TRBD1
J: TRBJ1-4
size: many

DNA: TGCGCCAGCAGCCCCCGGGCGGGAGACTACGAGCAGTACTTC
CDR3: CASSPRAGDYEQYF
V: TRBV5-1
D: TRBD2
J: TRBJ2-7
size: .

DNA: TGCGCCAGCAGCTTAGTGCAGGGGCCCCCGATGAACACTGAAGCTTTCTTT
CDR3: CASSLVQGPPMNTEAFF
V: TRBV5-1
D: .
J: TRBJ1-1
size: .

DNA: TGTGCCAGCATGGGGACACAGGGGGCTCCTGAAAAACTGTTTTTT
CDR3: CASMGTQGAPEKLFF
V: TRBV28
D: TRBD1
J: TRBJ1-4
size: .

DNA: TGTGCCAGCAGTGAGGGGGCTTATATTGAGACCCAGTACTTC
CDR3: CASSEGAYIETQYF
V: TRBV2
D: .
J: TRBJ2-5
size: .

DNA: TGTGCCAGCAGTTCGTTGGGCTACACCGGGGAGCTGTTTTTT
CDR3: CASSSLGYTGELFF
V: TRBV27
D: .
J: TRBJ2-2
size: many